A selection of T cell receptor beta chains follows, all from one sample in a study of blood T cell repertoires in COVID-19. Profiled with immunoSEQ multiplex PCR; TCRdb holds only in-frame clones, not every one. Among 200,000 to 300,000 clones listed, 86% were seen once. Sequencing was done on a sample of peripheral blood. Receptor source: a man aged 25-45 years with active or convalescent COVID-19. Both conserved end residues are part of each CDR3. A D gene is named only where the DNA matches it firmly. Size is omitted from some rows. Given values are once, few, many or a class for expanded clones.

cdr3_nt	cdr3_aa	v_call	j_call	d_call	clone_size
TGTGCCAGCAGTAGCCAGTTGGGACTAGCGGGGATCGAGCAGTACTTC	CASSSQLGLAGIEQYF	TRBV27	TRBJ2-7	TRBD2	-
TGTGCCAGCAGTCCCGGACTAGCGGACAACGTCCTGACTTTC	CASSPGLADNVLTF	TRBV7-9	TRBJ2-6	TRBD2	-
TGTGCCAGCTCACCCAACGGCGGACAGAACACTGAAGCTTTCTTT	CASSPNGGQNTEAFF	TRBV18	TRBJ1-1	-	once
TGTGCCAGCAGCCAAGACCCAGCGGGGGGTGGGGATACGCAGTATTTT	CASSQDPAGGGDTQYF	TRBV3-1/TRBV3-2	TRBJ2-3	TRBD2	-
TGCGCCAGCAGTCAATCGGGGGGACAGAGCTCCTATAATTCACCCCTCCACTTT	CASSQSGGQSSYNSPLHF	TRBV23-1	TRBJ1-6	TRBD1	-
TGTGCCAGCAGAACGGGACTTTTGAACACCGGGGAGCTGTTTTTT	CASRTGLLNTGELFF	TRBV6-5	TRBJ2-2	-	-
TGTGCCAGCAGCTTAGGTTCGGGGGGAGGGCGCAATCAGCCCCAGCATTTT	CASSLGSGGGRNQPQHF	TRBV11-2	TRBJ1-5	-	once
TGTGCCAGCAGCCCAGGGACAGGGGGCTTTGCTGAAGCTTTCTTT	CASSPGTGGFAEAFF	TRBV11-2	TRBJ1-1	TRBD1	-
TGTGCCAGCAGTTTCTTCGCCGCGAGCTCTGGAAACACCATATATTTT	CASSFFAASSGNTIYF	TRBV28	TRBJ1-3	-	-
TGTGCCAGCAGGGGGGGCACTGAAGCTTTCTTT	CASRGGTEAFF	TRBV3-1/TRBV3-2	TRBJ1-1	-	-
TGTGCCTGGAGTTTGACAGTGGGTAATTCACCCCTCCACTTT	CAWSLTVGNSPLHF	TRBV30	TRBJ1-6	-	-
TGTGCCAGCAGTTACACGGGGACAGGCTCTGGAAACACCATATATTTT	CASSYTGTGSGNTIYF	TRBV6-5	TRBJ1-3	TRBD1	-
TGTGCCAGCAGCTTAGGATTGAGAGAGCAGTTCTTC	CASSLGLREQFF	TRBV11-2	TRBJ2-1	-	-
TGTGCCAGCAGCCCGACAGGGGCTGAAGGGGTGAACTATGGCTACACCTTC	CASSPTGAEGVNYGYTF	TRBV11-2	TRBJ1-2	TRBD1	once
TGTGCCAGCAACACAGGGGGGACTGAAGCTTTCTTT	CASNTGGTEAFF	TRBV7-9	TRBJ1-1	TRBD1	-
TGTGCCAGCAGCACTACTAGCTCTTACACAGATACGCAGTATTTT	CASSTTSSYTDTQYF	TRBV3-1/TRBV3-2	TRBJ2-3	-	-
TGTGCCAGCAGTGAGTATAGTCCCGGGACAGGGGCGGTGGGCTACACCTTC	CASSEYSPGTGAVGYTF	TRBV2	TRBJ1-2	TRBD1	-
TGTGCCAGCAGCCCCCCAGAGGGCGGGGTGAACACCGGGGAGCTGTTTTTT	CASSPPEGGVNTGELFF	TRBV7-8	TRBJ2-2	-	-
TGTGCCAGCAGCTTCGGGACAGGTTATGGCTACACCTTC	CASSFGTGYGYTF	TRBV11-2	TRBJ1-2	TRBD1	-
TGTGCCAGCAGCCGGCGTCTCGGAGGCAAACCTGAAGCTTTCTTT	CASSRRLGGKPEAFF	TRBV5-6	TRBJ1-1	-	-
TGCAGCGTTGAACCAGGACAAGGCGATGTCGAGGAAGCTTTCTTT	CSVEPGQGDVEEAFF	TRBV29-1	TRBJ1-1	-	-
TGCGCCAGCAGCAAACCGGGACAGGGAGATGAAAAACTGTTTTTT	CASSKPGQGDEKLFF	TRBV4-1	TRBJ1-4	TRBD1	-
TGTGCCAGCAGTTTACTGGCTGGGGTAGCGGGGGCTCCCGTCACAGATACGCAGTATTTT	CASSLLAGVAGAPVTDTQYF	TRBV27	TRBJ2-3	TRBD2	-
TGCAGCGTTCTCGGGGCCTCTGGAGGGTTTGGCAATCAGCCCCAGCATTTT	CSVLGASGGFGNQPQHF	TRBV29-1	TRBJ1-5	-	-
TGTGCCAGCATTAAGGGGGTTGACTATGGCTACACCTTC	CASIKGVDYGYTF	TRBV2	TRBJ1-2	-	-
TGTGCCAGCAGCTTTTTAGCCGGGACTAGCGTTCGCTACAATGAGCAGTTCTTC	CASSFLAGTSVRYNEQFF	TRBV11-2	TRBJ2-1	TRBD2	-
TGTGCCAGCAGCTTGACCGGCAGGACTAGCGGGGGAGAGACCCAGTACTTC	CASSLTGRTSGGETQYF	TRBV5-6	TRBJ2-5	TRBD2	-
TGTGCCAGCAGCGTCGGCTTAGGGGCTTTCTACAATGAGCAGTTCTTC	CASSVGLGAFYNEQFF	TRBV9	TRBJ2-1	-	-
TGTGCCAGCAGCAGACAGGGAACCTACGAGCAGTACTTC	CASSRQGTYEQYF	TRBV25-1	TRBJ2-7	TRBD1	once
TGTGCCAGCAGCTTAGCGTGGACTAGCGGGGGTAATGAGCAGTTCTTC	CASSLAWTSGGNEQFF	TRBV7-2	TRBJ2-1	TRBD2	-
TGTGCCAGCATCAGCGGTTACGAGCAGTACTTC	CASISGYEQYF	TRBV6-5	TRBJ2-7	-	-
TGTGCCAGCAGCCAACCAAGGACAGGGTTATACGAGCAGTACTTC	CASSQPRTGLYEQYF	TRBV5-6	TRBJ2-7	TRBD1	-
TGTGCCAGCAGGGACAGGGGGCAGTTGGAGACCCAGTACTTC	CASRDRGQLETQYF	TRBV7-2	TRBJ2-5	TRBD1	-
TGTGCCAGCAGTTTTTTGCAGGGGGCCAAGTACTTC	CASSFLQGAKYF	TRBV12-3/TRBV12-4	TRBJ2-4	TRBD1	-
TGTGCCAGCAGCTTGGGGCAACTAGCGGGGGGCAATGAGCAGTTCTTC	CASSLGQLAGGNEQFF	TRBV5-4	TRBJ2-1	TRBD2	-
TGTGCCAGCACCCCAGTACGCCTAGCGGGGTACGAGCAGTACTTC	CASTPVRLAGYEQYF	TRBV7-9	TRBJ2-7	TRBD2	-
TGTGCCAGCAGGGCTGGTCAGGGGGAAGGGAGGTATGGCTACACCTTC	CASRAGQGEGRYGYTF	TRBV2	TRBJ1-2	TRBD1	-
TGTGCCAGCAGCTTAGCGGTTTCAGGGTTGGACACTGAAGCTTTCTTT	CASSLAVSGLDTEAFF	TRBV11-2	TRBJ1-1	-	-
TGTGCCAGCAGGGGACAGGGGGCAAATGAGCAGTTCTTC	CASRGQGANEQFF	TRBV9	TRBJ2-1	TRBD1	-
TGCGCCAGCAGCCACGGGGGACAGCGGAACACTGAAGCTTTCTTT	CASSHGGQRNTEAFF	TRBV4-1	TRBJ1-1	TRBD1	-
TGTGCCAGCAGCCAATTGACTATATTCTATGGCTACACCTTC	CASSQLTIFYGYTF	TRBV3-1/TRBV3-2	TRBJ1-2	-	-
TGTGCCAGCAGTGAGACAGTCGGAAACACCATATATTTT	CASSETVGNTIYF	TRBV6-1	TRBJ1-3	-	-
TGTGCCAGCAGCTTTGACAGGGGCGCAGATACGCAGTATTTT	CASSFDRGADTQYF	TRBV5-4	TRBJ2-3	TRBD1	-
TGTGCCAGAAGCCACTACTTGGGGAGGGACCCATCCCCGAACACTGAAGCTTTCTTT	CARSHYLGRDPSPNTEAFF	TRBV5-3	TRBJ1-1	-	-
TGCGCCAGCAGCCAGAATAGGGGGAGGGCCTACGAGCAGTACTTC	CASSQNRGRAYEQYF	TRBV4-3	TRBJ2-7	-	-
TGTGCCAGCAGCGTAGCCGGACAGGGCACTGAAGCTTTCTTT	CASSVAGQGTEAFF	TRBV9	TRBJ1-1	TRBD1	-